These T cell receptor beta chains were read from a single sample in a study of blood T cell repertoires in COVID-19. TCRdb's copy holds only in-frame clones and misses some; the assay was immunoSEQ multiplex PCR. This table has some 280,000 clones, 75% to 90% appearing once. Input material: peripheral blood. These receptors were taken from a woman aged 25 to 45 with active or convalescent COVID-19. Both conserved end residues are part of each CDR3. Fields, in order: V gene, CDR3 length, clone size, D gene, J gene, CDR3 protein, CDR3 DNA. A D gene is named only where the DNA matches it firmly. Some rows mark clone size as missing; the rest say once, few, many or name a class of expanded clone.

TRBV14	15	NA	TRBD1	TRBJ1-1	CASSQANQGGTEAFF	TGTGCCAGCAGCCAAGCCAACCAGGGGGGCACTGAAGCTTTCTTT
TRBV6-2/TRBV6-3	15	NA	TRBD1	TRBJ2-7	CASSLAGTGSYEQYF	TGTGCCAGCAGTCTGGCCGGGACAGGCTCCTACGAGCAGTACTTC
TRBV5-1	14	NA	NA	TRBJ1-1	CASSLHRVDTEAFF	TGCGCCAGCAGCTTGCACAGGGTGGACACTGAAGCTTTCTTT
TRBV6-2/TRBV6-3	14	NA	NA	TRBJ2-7	CASSYRRGFYEQYF	TGTGCCAGCAGTTATCGCAGGGGATTCTACGAGCAGTACTTC
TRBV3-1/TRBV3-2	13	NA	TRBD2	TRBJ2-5	CASIPGGPETQYF	TGTGCCAGCATACCGGGGGGGCCCGAGACCCAGTACTTC
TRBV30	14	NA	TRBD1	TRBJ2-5	CAWGRTGYQETQYF	TGTGCCTGGGGCCGGACAGGGTACCAAGAGACCCAGTACTTC
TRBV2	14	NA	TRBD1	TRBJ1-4	CASSPTGTNEKLFF	TGTGCCAGCAGTCCGACAGGGACTAATGAAAAACTGTTTTTT
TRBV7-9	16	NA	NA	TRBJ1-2	CASSPEQEWTIYGYTF	TGTGCCAGCAGCCCGGAACAGGAGTGGACCATCTATGGCTACACCTTC
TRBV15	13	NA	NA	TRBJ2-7	CATSRDGSYEQYF	TGTGCCACCAGCAGAGATGGGAGCTACGAGCAGTACTTC
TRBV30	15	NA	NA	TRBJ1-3	CAWTILRGPGNTIYF	TGTGCCTGGACCATTCTGCGGGGTCCTGGAAACACCATATATTTT
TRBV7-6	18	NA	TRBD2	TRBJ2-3	CASSPGLALLLPTDTQYF	TGTGCCAGCAGCCCGGGACTAGCCCTTCTCCTTCCCACAGATACGCAGTATTTT
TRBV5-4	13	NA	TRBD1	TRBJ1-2	CASGLDRGNGYTF	TGTGCCAGCGGACTAGACAGGGGAAATGGCTACACCTTC
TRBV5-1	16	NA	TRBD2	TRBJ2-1	CASSLASGGVHNEQFF	TGCGCCAGCAGCTTGGCTAGCGGGGGGGTCCACAATGAGCAGTTCTTC
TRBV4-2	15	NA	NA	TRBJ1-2	CASSQEPGINYGYTF	TGTGCCAGCAGCCAAGAGCCGGGGATTAACTATGGCTACACCTTC
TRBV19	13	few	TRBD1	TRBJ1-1	CASSTDRGDEAFF	TGTGCCAGTAGTACTGACAGGGGCGATGAAGCTTTCTTT
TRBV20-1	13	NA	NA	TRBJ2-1	CSASVQGTSEQFF	TGCAGTGCTAGTGTCCAGGGTACATCTGAGCAGTTCTTC
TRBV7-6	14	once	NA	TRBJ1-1	CASSLGQGSTEAFF	TGTGCCAGCAGCTTAGGGCAGGGAAGCACTGAAGCTTTCTTT
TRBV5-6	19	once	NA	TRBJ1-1	CASVPGSFSPVLLNTEAFF	TGTGCCAGCGTTCCGGGGTCCTTCTCACCAGTCCTCTTGAACACTGAAGCTTTCTTT
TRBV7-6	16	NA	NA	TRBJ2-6	CASSQRGFSGANVLTF	TGTGCCAGCTCCCAACGAGGCTTCTCTGGGGCCAACGTCCTGACTTTC
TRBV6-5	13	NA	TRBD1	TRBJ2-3	CASSFGQGGTQYF	TGTGCCAGCAGTTTCGGACAGGGAGGCACGCAGTATTTT
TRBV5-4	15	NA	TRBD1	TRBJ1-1	CASSLVGGADRGTFF	TGTGCCAGCAGCTTGGTTGGTGGGGCGGACAGGGGGACTTTCTTT
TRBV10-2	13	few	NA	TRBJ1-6	CASSARQASPLHF	TGCGCCAGCAGTGCAAGACAGGCGTCACCCCTCCACTTT
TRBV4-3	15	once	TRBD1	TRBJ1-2	CASSQETGGAHGYTF	TGCGCCAGCAGCCAAGAGACAGGGGGCGCCCATGGCTACACCTTC
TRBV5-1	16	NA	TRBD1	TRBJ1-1	CASSPGTGGAGTEAFF	TGCGCCAGCAGCCCGGGGACAGGGGGCGCGGGCACTGAAGCTTTCTTT
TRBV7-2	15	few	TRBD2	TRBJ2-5	CASSLGPSGEETQYF	TGTGCCAGCAGCTTGGGGCCCAGCGGGGAAGAGACCCAGTACTTC
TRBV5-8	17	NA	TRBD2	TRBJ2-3	CASIIAGAHLSTDTQYF	TGTGCCAGCATTATAGCGGGGGCCCACCTTAGCACAGATACGCAGTATTTT
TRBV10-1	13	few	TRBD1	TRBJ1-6	CASQGVRNSPLHF	TGCGCCAGCCAGGGGGTTCGGAATTCACCCCTCCACTTT
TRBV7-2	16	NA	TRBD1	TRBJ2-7	CASSQRTGGPPYEQYF	TGTGCCAGCAGTCAACGGACAGGGGGCCCCCCCTACGAGCAGTACTTC
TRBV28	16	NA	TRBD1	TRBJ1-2	CASSLPTFDRGRGYTF	TGTGCCAGCAGTCTTCCGACCTTTGACAGGGGGAGAGGCTACACCTTC
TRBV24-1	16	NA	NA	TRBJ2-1	CATSDRTTNPYNEQFF	TGTGCCACCAGTGACCGGACTACTAACCCTTACAATGAGCAGTTCTTC
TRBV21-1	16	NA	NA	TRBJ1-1	CASSEGVRTRTTEAFF	TGTGCCAGCAGCGAAGGGGTCCGAACTAGAACAACTGAAGCTTTCTTT